The 24 T cell receptor beta chains given below trace back to one sample, sequenced in a study of shared clonotypes between healthy human individuals. The data were produced by immunoSEQ multiplex PCR, yet TCRdb's version contains in-frame clones alone and is incomplete. The sample contains about 380,000 clones, 95% to 97% of which appear only once. The sequenced material came from memory CD8+ T cells sorted from blood. Subset meaning: CD45RO+ cells pooled with CCR7-negative TemRA cells. The receptors come from a man under 40 in good health.

The chain uses TRBV4-1 and TRBJ1-4, with D perhaps matching TRBD1 (5 bases). V lost 0 bases to trimming and J lost 4 bases, with 21 bases between them. This CDR3 is built from 19 residues. Germline CDR1 and CDR2: MGHRA and YSYEKL. The CDR3 region is CASSQDRGGQGPFNEKLFF. In DNA form, the CDR3 reads TGCGCCAGCAGCCAAGATCGCGGAGGGCAGGGACCGTTTAATGAAAAACTGTTTTTT.

This rearrangement joins TRBV5-1 to TRBJ2-3; no firm D call. CDR1 is SGHRS and CDR2 is YFSETQ in the germline V gene. The CDR3 runs 13 residues. V gave up 2 bases and J gave up 5 bases, with 9 bases separating them. The CDR3 loop is CASSFRRLDTQYF. In DNA form, the CDR3 reads TGCGCCAGCAGCTTCAGAAGACTAGATACGCAGTATTTT.

The chain has TRBV6-6 and TRBJ2-3, with a weak D call TRBD2 (6 bases). The CDR3 runs to 13 residues. Germline V gives CDR1 MNHNY, CDR2 SVGAGI (reference sequence). Trimming pared 8 bases from V and 2 bases from J, leaving 11 bases between. The CDR3 is CASQLAPTDTQYF. The CDR3 bases are TGTGCCAGCCAACTAGCACCCACAGATACGCAGTATTTT.

The chain uses TRBV19 and TRBJ2-7, with 12 bases fitting TRBD1. CDR1 is LNHDA and CDR2 is SQIVND in the germline V gene (reference sequence). V dropped 6 bases and J dropped 6; count of bases not matched to a gene: 6. CDR3 length equals 14 residues. The CDR3 loop reads CASSLGQGAVEQYF. The CDR3 DNA follows: TGTGCCAGTAGCCTGGGACAGGGGGCGGTCGAGCAGTACTTC.

The chain combines TRBV4-1 with TRBJ2-3; D gene uncertain. V was shortened by 0 bases and J by 6 bases, with 4 bases between the two germline ends. The CDR3 is made up of 12 amino acids. Per germline, CDR1 MGHRA and CDR2 YSYEKL. The CDR3 loop is CASSQERDTQYF. The CDR3 bases are TGCGCCAGCAGCCAAGAGCGGGATACGCAGTATTTT.

This clone was observed a single time. The chain uses TRBV28 and TRBJ2-7, with 8 bases fitting TRBD2. Germline CDR1 MDHEN, CDR2 SYDVKM. The CDR3 length is 13 residues. Germline trimming cut 8 bases from V and 2 bases from J; bases unmatched to any gene: 5. The CDR3 nucleotides are TGTGCCAGCCGGACTAGCCAAACCTACGAGCAGTACTTC. Translation gives CASRTSQTYEQYF.

This chain connects TRBV4-1 to TRBJ1-5; TRBD1 matches at 9 bases. The CDR3 is 17 residues long. The germline V gene encodes CDR1 MGHRA and CDR2 YSYEKL. Trimming removed 1 base from V and 5 bases from J; junction bases left unmatched: 9. CDR3 protein: CASSQVPLQGAYQPQHF. DNA of the CDR3: TGCGCCAGCAGCCAAGTTCCCTTACAGGGGGCGTATCAGCCCCAGCATTTT.

V is TRBV19 and J is TRBJ1-5, with D tentatively TRBD1 (5 bases). This CDR3 is built from 18 residues. V lost 9 bases to trimming and J lost 3 bases, with 27 bases between them. CDR1 is LNHDA, CDR2 SQIVND, per germline (reference sequence). CDR3 in DNA: TGTGCCAGCCCAGCAGTCCGGACAAGGCCTAAGTCCAATCAGCCCCAGCATTTT. This sequence encodes CASPAVRTRPKSNQPQHF. The variable domain in full, with the rest retrieved from reference TRBV19 and TRBJ1-5, is DGGITQSPKYLFRKEGQNVTLSCEQNLNHDAMYWYRQDPGQGLRLIYYSQIVNDFQKGDIAEGYSVSREKKESFPLTVTSAQKNPTAFYLCASPAVRTRPKSNQPQHFGDGTRLSIL.

This clone is a singleton in its sample. The CDR3 region is CASSYSSGSAETQYF. In DNA form, the CDR3 reads TGTGCCAGCAGTTACTCGAGCGGGAGCGCTGAGACCCAGTACTTC. The chain couples TRBV6-5 to TRBJ2-5, with TRBD2 matching 8 bases. The V gene's germline CDR1 is MNHEY and CDR2 SVGAGI. The CDR3 covers 15 residues. V lost 0 bases and J lost 5; bases outside the gene matches: 5.

This chain connects TRBV19 to TRBJ1-5, with 10 bases lining up with TRBD1. Trimming took 3 bases from V and 5 from J; bases not matched to a gene: 4. The CDR3 consists of 15 residues. Per the germline V gene, CDR1 is LNHDA and CDR2 is SQIVND (reference sequence). The CDR3: CASSMIGQGDQPQHF. CDR3 coding DNA: TGTGCCAGTAGTATGATCGGACAGGGGGATCAGCCCCAGCATTTT.

This chain uses TRBV6-5 with TRBJ2-7; TRBD1 matches 11 bases. The germline CDR1 and CDR2 sequences are MNHEY and SVGAGI. Trimming at V came to 6 bases and at J to 4 bases, leaving 8 bases not matched to a gene. There are 15 residues in the CDR3. The CDR3 loop is CASRPVGQGAYEQYF. CDR3 bases: TGTGCCAGCAGACCCGTCGGACAGGGGGCTTACGAGCAGTACTTC.

The chain joins TRBV18 to TRBJ2-3; 13 bases align to TRBD2. Germline V gene data show CDR1 as KGHSH and CDR2 as LQKENI. Trimming took 4 bases from V and 5 from J; bases not matched to a gene: 0. The CDR3 extends over 14 amino acids. CDR3 loop: CASSRTSGRDTQYF. CDR3 nucleotide sequence: TGTGCCAGCTCACGGACTAGCGGGAGAGATACGCAGTATTTT.

The chain is built from TRBV5-1 and TRBJ2-1; D possibly uses TRBD1 or TRBD2 (6 bases each). This CDR3 is 16 amino acids long. Between the trimmed V and J ends, which lost 0 bases and 4 bases, there was a span of 14 bases. Germline assignment: CDR1 SGHRS and CDR2 YFSETQ. CDR3 protein: CASSLGSGARYNEQFF. The CDR3 bases are TGCGCCAGCAGCTTGGGGTCGGGGGCGCGTTACAATGAGCAGTTCTTC.

Note on this clone: At the DNA level, this CDR3 is encoded by other sequences in the same sample as well. The CDR3 is CASSLGGNTEAFF. In nucleotides, the CDR3 is TGTGCCAGCAGTTTGGGCGGGAACACTGAAGCTTTCTTT. The chain is built from TRBV28 and TRBJ1-1, with D hard to call. Germline V gene sequence: CDR1 MDHEN, CDR2 SYDVKM. V was clipped by 3 bases and J by 1 base, with 6 bases between them. The CDR3 runs 13 residues.

V usage is TRBV2 and J usage is TRBJ1-2; no reliable D call. Germline-derived CDR1 and CDR2 are SNHLY and FYNNEI. The CDR3 length is 11 residues. V was clipped by 4 bases and J by 6 bases, with 6 bases between them. This CDR3 reads CASSVPDGYTF. In DNA form, the CDR3 reads TGTGCCAGCAGTGTGCCAGATGGCTACACCTTC.

The chain carries TRBV28 and TRBJ2-7; the D is unclear. Trimming removed 2 bases at V and 1 base at J, with 9 bases between. CDR1 is MDHEN, CDR2 SYDVKM, per germline. This CDR3 has 14 amino acids. CDR3 nucleotides: TGTGCCAGCAGTTTAGGGTGGCGGTCCTACGAGCAGTACTTC. Translating gives CASSLGWRSYEQYF.

V gene TRBV28 combines with J gene TRBJ2-2; D perhaps matches TRBD1 (5 bases). The ends were cut back, 10 bases at V and 0 bases at J, with 15 bases in the middle. Germline V CDR1 and CDR2: MDHEN, SYDVKM. The CDR3 is 15 residues long. The CDR3 bases are TGTGCCACCAGAACAGGAATGGCGAACACCGGGGAGCTGTTTTTT. It yields the protein CATRTGMANTGELFF. Variable domain in full (rest from reference TRBV28 and TRBJ2-2): DVKVTQSSRYLVKRTGEKVFLECVQDMDHENMFWYRQDPGLGLRLIYFSYDVKMKEKGDIPEGYSVSREKKERFSLILESASTNQTSMYLCATRTGMANTGELFFGEGSRLTVL.

V usage is TRBV2 and J usage is TRBJ1-2; D not certain. V lost 0 bases to trimming and J lost 3 bases, with 8 bases between them. The germline gives CDR1 SNHLY, CDR2 FYNNEI. The CDR3 length is 14 residues. CDR3 amino acids: CASSEADRDYGYTF. CDR3 DNA sequence: TGTGCCAGCAGTGAAGCGGACCGCGACTATGGCTACACCTTC.

V gene TRBV5-1 combines with J gene TRBJ1-4; perhaps TRBD1 as D (5 bases). The germline V gene encodes CDR1 SGHRS and CDR2 YFSETQ. Trimming stripped 4 bases from V and 1 base from J, with 20 bases between. This CDR3 spans 18 amino acids. CDR3 bases: TGCGCCAGCAGCCGGGGGTATGGCAGCATCGGAACTAATGAAAAACTGTTTTTT. Amino acids: CASSRGYGSIGTNEKLFF.

This chain uses TRBV10-3 with TRBJ2-4; weak D call: TRBD2 (5 bases). CDR3 length equals 14 residues. Per the germline V gene, CDR1 is ENHRY and CDR2 is SYGVKD. The V and J ends lost 6 bases and 5 bases respectively, with 14 bases between them. The CDR3 loop is CAISPRGDQNIQYF. DNA of the CDR3: TGTGCCATCAGCCCTCGGGGAGACCAAAACATTCAGTACTTC.

The gene calls are TRBV27 and TRBJ2-7, with D hard to call. V was clipped by 4 bases and J by 0 bases, with 16 bases between them. The CDR3 consists of 16 residues. Germline V gene lookup returns CDR1 MNHEY and CDR2 SMNVEV (reference sequence). For the CDR3, the DNA is TGTGCCAGCAGTTCCTCCCGCTTGGCAGGCTCCTACGAGCAGTACTTC. Its translation is CASSSSRLAGSYEQYF.

This chain joins TRBV5-1 and TRBJ2-5, with TRBD1 matching 9 bases. Germline-derived CDR1 and CDR2 are SGHRS and YFSETQ. CDR3 length: 14 residues. Trimming took 4 bases from V and 4 from J; bases not matched to a gene: 5. The CDR3 sequence is CASSPDRGGETQYF. In nucleotides, the CDR3 is TGCGCCAGCAGCCCCGACAGGGGGGGAGAGACCCAGTACTTC.

This clone showed up just once. The V call is TRBV4-2, the J call TRBJ2-7; D uncertain. CDR1 LGHNA and CDR2 YNFKEQ come from the germline V gene. V lost 1 base, J lost 2 bases, and 9 bases lay in between. The CDR3 totals 14 residues. CDR3 sequence reads: CASSQGPATYEQYF. The CDR3 DNA reads TGTGCCAGCAGCCAAGGTCCAGCAACCTACGAGCAGTACTTC.

The genes are TRBV6-1 and TRBJ1-2; possible D gene TRBD1, 6 bases. The CDR3 has 13 residues. Trimming cost V 5 bases and J 4 bases, with 11 bases left between them. CDR1 and CDR2 from the germline V gene are MNHNS and SASEGT. CDR3 amino acids: CASSNGQLYGYTF. Written as DNA, the CDR3 is TGTGCCAGCAGTAACGGACAGCTCTATGGCTACACCTTC.